Reported below is one T cell receptor beta chain. The antigen is unknown. The data were obtained in a study of OX40 agonist ivuxolimab in advanced cancers. The CDR3 has 16 residues. Trimming pared 0 bases from V and 0 bases from J, leaving 6 bases between. The germline V gene has CDR1 MNHEY and CDR2 SVGAGI. Overall study findings and caveats: Expanded peripheral T-cell antigen specificity went undetermined. Relative to CD4+ cells, CD8+ T cells on average had more expanded clones.

Patients were ineligible given autoimmune disease history or systemic immunosuppression. Sampling times: baseline, cycle 4 day 1, cycle 7 day 1. Generated by immunoSEQ multiplex PCR, the TCRdb table keeps only in-frame clones and is missing some. The data contain 60,000 to 70,000 clones, approximately 90% of them singletons. The receptor's source is an adult with an advanced solid tumor such as melanoma, head and neck, liver or kidney cancer. V gene TRBV6-5 combines with J gene TRBJ1-6; D unresolved. The input for sequencing was CD4+ or CD8+ T cells sorted from blood, taken in a trial of the OX40 agonist ivuxolimab. This CDR3 reads CASSYSGNSYNSPLHF. CDR3 sequence (DNA): TGTGCCAGCAGTTACTCGGGGAACTCCTATAATTCACCCCTCCACTTT.